This T cell receptor beta chain was sequenced for a study of shared clonotypes between healthy human individuals. Evenly divided among several immunoSEQ plates was the genomic DNA of each subset. Method: immunoSEQ multiplex PCR; TCRdb's copy keeps in-frame clones and lacks some. The table includes hundreds of thousands of clones, approximately 96% detected once. The V gene lost 5 bases and the J gene lost 6 bases, with 18 bases spanning the gap. Germline lookup yields CDR1 SGHRS and CDR2 YFSETQ. This CDR3 comprises 14 residues. Terminally differentiated effector memory CD45RA+ cells were left out of the naive CD8 fraction, which was CD45RO-negative and positively selected for CCR7. Among the donors, all were Caucasian adults who lived in Nashville, Tennessee. Study observations and caveats: Researchers sampled only blood; tissue repertoires likely differ. The study generally estimated greater richness for naive than memory subsets.

This clone was recorded only once. Its antigen is unknown. This TCR came from a young woman in good health. The chain combines TRBV5-1 with TRBJ2-7; maybe TRBD1 (6 bases). The source material was naive CD8+ T cells sorted from blood. The CDR3 loop is CASRPGGAFLEQYF. The CDR3 DNA is TGCGCCAGCAGGCCTGGGGGCGCGTTCCTCGAGCAGTACTTC.